This T cell receptor (beta chain) was found in a study of CD8 T cells in ankylosing spondylitis (dated by TCRdb to the late 2010s). Regarding the study in general: The study set out to find disease-linked TCR variants by profiling T cell receptor beta repertoires in ankylosing spondylitis patients and healthy donors. The full study cohort comprised 25 ankylosing spondylitis patients and some 100 healthy donors. Peripheral blood was sampled, and synovial fluid was additionally collected from ankylosing spondylitis patients. General findings and caveats noted by the study authors: The disease-linked clones were reported to be significantly enriched in matched synovial fluid samples from ankylosing spondylitis patients. A TCR beta motif of 8 or 9 highly homologous amino acid variants appeared characteristic of blood from ankylosing spondylitis patients. In peripheral blood, the disease-linked clones were found at relatively low frequencies and had a CD8+ phenotype. Some TCR beta motif variants had previously been reported in synovial fluid and blood of reactive arthritis patients, which suggested common disease-initiation mechanisms.

Notes on this clonotype: Its recognized antigen is unknown. No much larger clonotype is one base removed from it; base qualities were not supplied.

The CDR3 covers 12 residues, taking in both the cysteine and the phenylalanine. The entry retains the CDR3 DNA only, 36 bases that are in frame from base 1. The junction carries 6 bases between V and J, which are trimmed by 3 bases and 6 bases respectively. The germline V gene (reference sequence) sets CDR1 to MNHEY and CDR2 to SMNVEV. The sequencer listed for this sample is Illumina HiSeq 2500. TCR beta libraries were prepared by quantitative 5'-RACE with molecular barcodes. As for the authors' bioinformatics: Disease-linked TCR variants were identified with a new computational method built on a probabilistic model of VDJ rearrangement. Through fastp at Q25 and MiXCR, TCRdb rebuilt clones from the public reads, retaining in-frame beta chains. Merged by CDR3 protein, the rows form single entries marked with the most common genes and DNA. In this record, the V and J calls reflect TCRdb's handling and not the investigators' own analysis. The sample has roughly 90,000 distinct CDR3 sequences on record, roughly 9% of them singletons. Under 35% of the sample belongs to the ten largest clones.

The V gene is TRBV27 and the J gene is TRBJ2-1; tentative D gene TRBD1, with 5 bases matching. The sample was blood, either unsorted or a sorted T cell fraction (not recorded which). This receptor was obtained from a male donor with ankylosing spondylitis. The CDR3 amino acid sequence is: CASSFQGNEQFF. The base sequence is TGTGCCAGCAGTTTCCAGGGCAATGAGCAGTTCTTC.